This T cell receptor beta chain derives from a study of beta chain features in type 1 diabetes. Points from the study as a whole: Patients and controls would share equally any PCR tilt toward shorter templates. Naive, central memory and Treg TCRB repertoires appeared more alike in patients than in healthy donors. Type 1 diabetes patients had TCRB CDR3s that were shorter (moderately but significantly so) in all four CD4+ subsets.

Every isolated RNA sample was fully reverse transcribed, so sequencing captured expressed TCRB transcripts. Only in-frame clones appear in the TCRdb table, and some are missing; sequencing was by immunoSEQ multiplex PCR. The repertoire holds around 430,000 clones, with about 30% as singletons. On average, the one heparinised blood draw given by each donor was approximately 100 mL. The CDR3 consists of 13 residues. Germline V gene data show CDR1 as SGHTA and CDR2 as FQGTGA. V was trimmed by 5 bases and J by 5 bases, leaving 10 bases between them. A remark on this clone: Its antigen is not known.

This TCR was sampled from a man aged 18 to 35 in good health. The rearrangement links TRBV7-3 to TRBJ2-1, with D possibly being TRBD1 (6 bases). Sequenced: naive CD4+ T cells from blood. In DNA form, the CDR3 reads TGTGCCAGCAGCCCTTGGACAGACAATGAGCAGTTCTTC. This translates into CASSPWTDNEQFF.